What follows is one T cell receptor (beta chain) and its context. The antigen is undetermined. V lost 2 bases to trimming and J lost 4 bases; unmatched junction nucleotides: 8. Germline CDR1 reads SGHRS; CDR2 reads YFSETQ. This CDR3 comprises 15 residues. This sample is part of a study of shared clonotypes between healthy human individuals. Clones were sequenced by immunoSEQ multiplex PCR, and TCRdb holds only the in-frame ones, with some missing. This sample has 2 million to 2.5 million clones, with approximately 96% found just once. Overall study results and limits: Approximately 5.3% was the fraction of naive CD4 clonotypes found shared across a few donors.

The sample consisted of naive CD4+ T cells sorted from blood. As to subset: CD45RA+ positively selected. This clonotype originated in a man between 18 and 35 years old in good health. The gene calls are TRBV5-1 and TRBJ1-2; TRBD1 aligns across 7 bases. CDR3 sequence (DNA): TGCGCCAGCAGCTTCGCCGTGGACAGGCCCTATGGCTACACCTTC. It yields the protein CASSFAVDRPYGYTF.